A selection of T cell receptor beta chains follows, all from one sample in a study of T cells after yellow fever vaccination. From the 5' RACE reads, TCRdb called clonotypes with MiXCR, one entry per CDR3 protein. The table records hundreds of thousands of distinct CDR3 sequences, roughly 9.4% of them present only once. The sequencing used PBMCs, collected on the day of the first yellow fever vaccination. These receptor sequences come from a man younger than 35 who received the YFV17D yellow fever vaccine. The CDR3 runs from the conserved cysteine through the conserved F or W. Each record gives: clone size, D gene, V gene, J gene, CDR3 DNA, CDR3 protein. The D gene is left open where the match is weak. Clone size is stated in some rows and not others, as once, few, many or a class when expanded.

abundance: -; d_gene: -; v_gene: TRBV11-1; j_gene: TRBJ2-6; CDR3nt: TGTGCCAGCAGCTTAAATGTAATAGGTGCTGGGGCCAACGTCCTGACTTTC; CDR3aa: CASSLNVIGAGANVLTF
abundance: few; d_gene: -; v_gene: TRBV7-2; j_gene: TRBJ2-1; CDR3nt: TGTGCCAGCAGCCAGAACAGGGTTAACAATGAGCAGTTCTTC; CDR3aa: CASSQNRVNNEQFF
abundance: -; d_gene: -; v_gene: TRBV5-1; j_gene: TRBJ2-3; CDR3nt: TGCGCCAGCAGATTAGGGACTCCCCCCACAGATACGCAGTATTTT; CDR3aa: CASRLGTPPTDTQYF
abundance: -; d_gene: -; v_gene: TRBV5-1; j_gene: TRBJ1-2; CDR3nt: TGCGCCAGCAGCTTGCAGGGGAGCGGCTACACCTTC; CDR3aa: CASSLQGSGYTF
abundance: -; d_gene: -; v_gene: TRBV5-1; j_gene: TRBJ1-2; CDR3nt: TGCGCCAGCAGCTTGGCCATAGGAAGGGGCTACACCTTC; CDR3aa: CASSLAIGRGYTF
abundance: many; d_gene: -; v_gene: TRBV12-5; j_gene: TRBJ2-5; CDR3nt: TGTGCTAGTGGTTTACGAGGGGGTCAAGAGACCCAGTACTTC; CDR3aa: CASGLRGGQETQYF
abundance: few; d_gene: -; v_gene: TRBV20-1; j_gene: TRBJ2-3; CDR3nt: TGCAGTGCTAGAGGGAGAAGGGGACGGGGTGGCACAGATACGCAGTATTTT; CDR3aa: CSARGRRGRGGTDTQYF
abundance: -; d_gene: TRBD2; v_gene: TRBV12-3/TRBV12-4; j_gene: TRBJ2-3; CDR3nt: TGTGCCAGCAACCCTTCGCGGGGGGGCACAGATACGCAGTATTTT; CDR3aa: CASNPSRGGTDTQYF
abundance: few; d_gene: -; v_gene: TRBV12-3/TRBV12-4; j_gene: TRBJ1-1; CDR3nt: TGTGCCAGCAGCCCGCTGGTCCGGGGCCTAGCTGAAGCTTTCTTT; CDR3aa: CASSPLVRGLAEAFF
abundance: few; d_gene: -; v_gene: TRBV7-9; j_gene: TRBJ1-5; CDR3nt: TGTGCCAGCAGCTTCGGGGGGGCCGGTTATAGCAATCAGCCCCAGCATTTT; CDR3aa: CASSFGGAGYSNQPQHF
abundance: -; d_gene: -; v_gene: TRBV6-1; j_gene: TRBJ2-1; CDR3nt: TGTGCCAGCATCCCATCGGACCTAGGTTCCTACAATGAGCAGTTCTTC; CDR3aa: CASIPSDLGSYNEQFF
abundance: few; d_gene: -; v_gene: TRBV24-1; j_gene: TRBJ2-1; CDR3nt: TGTGCCACCAGGGGCTCGGGCAGCGACTACAATGAGCAGTTCTTC; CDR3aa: CATRGSGSDYNEQFF
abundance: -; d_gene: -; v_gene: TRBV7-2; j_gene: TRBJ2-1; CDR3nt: TGTGCCAGCAGGCCGACCAGACAGATACGATTATCTAATGAGCAGTTCTTC; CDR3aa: CASRPTRQIRLSNEQFF
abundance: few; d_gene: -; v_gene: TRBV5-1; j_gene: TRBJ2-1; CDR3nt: TGCGCCAGCAGCGGTTACCCCGGGGCATTCGAGCAGTTCTTC; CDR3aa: CASSGYPGAFEQFF
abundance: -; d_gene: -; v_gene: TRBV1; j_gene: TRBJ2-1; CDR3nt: TGCACCAGCAGCCAAGGAACTAGCGGAAACGGGAATGAGCAGTTCTTC; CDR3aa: CTSSQGTSGNGNEQFF
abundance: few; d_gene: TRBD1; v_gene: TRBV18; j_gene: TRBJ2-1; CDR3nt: TGTGCCAGCTCTTCCGGACAGGTTTACAATGAGCAGTTCTTC; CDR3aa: CASSSGQVYNEQFF
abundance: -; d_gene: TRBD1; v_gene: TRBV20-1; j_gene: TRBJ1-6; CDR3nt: TGCAGTGCTAGAGGCAGGGGGCTTTCACCCCTCCACTTT; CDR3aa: CSARGRGLSPLHF
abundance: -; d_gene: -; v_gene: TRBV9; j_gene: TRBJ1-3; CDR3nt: TGTGCCAGCAGCACAACAGGGAGTACTGGAAACACCATATATTTT; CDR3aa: CASSTTGSTGNTIYF
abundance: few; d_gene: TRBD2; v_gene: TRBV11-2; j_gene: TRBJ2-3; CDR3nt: TGTGCCAGCAGCTCCTTTTCGACTAGCGGGGGAAGCACAGATACGCAGTATTTT; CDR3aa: CASSSFSTSGGSTDTQYF
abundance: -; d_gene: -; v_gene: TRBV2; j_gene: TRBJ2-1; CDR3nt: TGTGCCAGCCGCAGTGCAGGGTTCTACAATGAGCAGTTCTTC; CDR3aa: CASRSAGFYNEQFF
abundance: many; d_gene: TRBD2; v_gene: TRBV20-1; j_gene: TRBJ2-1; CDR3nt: TGCAGTGCTAAGGGCGGGGGGGGTAACAATGAGCAGTTCTTC; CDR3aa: CSAKGGGGNNEQFF
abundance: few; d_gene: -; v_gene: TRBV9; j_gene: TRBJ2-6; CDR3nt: TGTGCCAGCAGCGTAGCTGCTGGGGCCAACGTCCTGACTTTC; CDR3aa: CASSVAAGANVLTF
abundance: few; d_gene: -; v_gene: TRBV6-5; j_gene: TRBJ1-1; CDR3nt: TGTGCCAGCAGTTACTCTATGTCGGGGGCGCGTGAAGCTTTCTTT; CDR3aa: CASSYSMSGAREAFF
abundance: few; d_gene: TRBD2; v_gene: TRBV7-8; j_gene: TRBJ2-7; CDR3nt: TGTGCCAGCAGCTCCTCTAGCGGGGGGGGACAGTACTTC; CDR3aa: CASSSSSGGGQYF
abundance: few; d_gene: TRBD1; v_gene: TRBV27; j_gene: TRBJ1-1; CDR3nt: TGTGCCAGCAGAGCCCGGACAGGGTGGTACACTGAAGCTTTCTTT; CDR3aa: CASRARTGWYTEAFF
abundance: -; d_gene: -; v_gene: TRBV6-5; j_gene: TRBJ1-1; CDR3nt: TGTGCCAGCAAACGCCACACTGAAGCTTTCTTT; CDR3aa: CASKRHTEAFF
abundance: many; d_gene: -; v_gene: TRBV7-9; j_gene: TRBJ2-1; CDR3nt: TGTGCCAGCAGCATCCTGACAGTCTCCTACAATGAGCAGTTCTTC; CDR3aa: CASSILTVSYNEQFF
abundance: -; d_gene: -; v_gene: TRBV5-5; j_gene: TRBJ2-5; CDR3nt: TGTGCCAGCATCCAGGGGGGCCCGGCGGAGACCCAGTACTTC; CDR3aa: CASIQGGPAETQYF
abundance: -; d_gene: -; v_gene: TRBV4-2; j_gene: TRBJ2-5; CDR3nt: TGTGCCAGCAGCGGACGGGCGGGTGGGGAGACCCAGTACTTC; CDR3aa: CASSGRAGGETQYF
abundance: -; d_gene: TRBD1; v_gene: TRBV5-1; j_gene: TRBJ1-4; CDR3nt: TGCGCCAGCAGCCCCGATGGGACAGACGAAAAACTGTTTTTT; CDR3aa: CASSPDGTDEKLFF
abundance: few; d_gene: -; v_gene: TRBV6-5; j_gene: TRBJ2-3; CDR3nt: TGTGCCAGCAGGGGGTCCGCAGATACGCAGTATTTT; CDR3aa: CASRGSADTQYF
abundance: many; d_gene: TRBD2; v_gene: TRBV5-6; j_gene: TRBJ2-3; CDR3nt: TGTGCCAGCAGCTTGATTGCGGGGGGGCGGTCAGATACGCAGTATTTT; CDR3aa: CASSLIAGGRSDTQYF
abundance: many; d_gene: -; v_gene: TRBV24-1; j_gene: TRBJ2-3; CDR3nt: TGTGCCACCAGTGGATCGTCGGCAGATACGCAGTATTTT; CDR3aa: CATSGSSADTQYF
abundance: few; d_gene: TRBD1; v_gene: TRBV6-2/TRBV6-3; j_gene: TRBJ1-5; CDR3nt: TGTGCCAGCAGCCGACAGGGATTGAATCAGCCCCAGCATTTT; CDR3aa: CASSRQGLNQPQHF
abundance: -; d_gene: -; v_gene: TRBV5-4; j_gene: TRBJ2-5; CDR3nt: TGTGCTAGCAGCTTGATTGAGGGGGATCTGACCCAGTACTTC; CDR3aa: CASSLIEGDLTQYF
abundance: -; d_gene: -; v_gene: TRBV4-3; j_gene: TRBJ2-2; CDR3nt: TGCGCCAGCAGCCAAGATCAGGGCAGTGGGACCGGGGAGCTGTTTTTT; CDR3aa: CASSQDQGSGTGELFF
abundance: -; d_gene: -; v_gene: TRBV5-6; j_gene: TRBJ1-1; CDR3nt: TGTGCCAGCAGGGACATGGTGAACACTGAAGCTTTCTTT; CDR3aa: CASRDMVNTEAFF
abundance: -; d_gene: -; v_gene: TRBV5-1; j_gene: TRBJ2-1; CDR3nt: TGCGCCAGCACTGCGGACTCCTACAATGAGCAGTTCTTC; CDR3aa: CASTADSYNEQFF
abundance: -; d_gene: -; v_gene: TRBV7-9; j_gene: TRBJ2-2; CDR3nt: TGTGCCAGCAGCTTAGGCGACGGTAACGGGGAGCTGTTTTTT; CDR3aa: CASSLGDGNGELFF
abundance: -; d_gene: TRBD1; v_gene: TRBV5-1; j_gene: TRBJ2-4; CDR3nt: TGCGCCAGCAGCGTCGGACAGGGAAAAAACATTCAGTACTTC; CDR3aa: CASSVGQGKNIQYF
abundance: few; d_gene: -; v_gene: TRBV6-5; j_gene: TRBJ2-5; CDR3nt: TGTGCCAGCAGTTATAATGCAAACCAAGAGACCCAGTACTTC; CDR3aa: CASSYNANQETQYF
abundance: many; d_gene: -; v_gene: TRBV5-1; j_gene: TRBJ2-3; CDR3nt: TGCGCCAGCAGCTCCCTACCGAGCACAGATACGCAGTATTTT; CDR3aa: CASSSLPSTDTQYF
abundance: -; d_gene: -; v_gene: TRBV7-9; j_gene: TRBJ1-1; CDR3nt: TGTGCCAGCAGCTTAAGTAATGCTTTCTTT; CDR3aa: CASSLSNAFF
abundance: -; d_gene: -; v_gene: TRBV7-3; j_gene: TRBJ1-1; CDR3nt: TGTGCCAGCAGCTTAGGAGGCTCTGAAGCTTTCTTT; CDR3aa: CASSLGGSEAFF
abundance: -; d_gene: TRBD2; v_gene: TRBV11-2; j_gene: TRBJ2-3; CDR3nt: TGTGCCAGCGGGGGGGATCCAGATACGCAGTATTTT; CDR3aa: CASGGDPDTQYF
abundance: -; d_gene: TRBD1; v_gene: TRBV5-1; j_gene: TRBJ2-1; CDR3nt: TGCGCCAGCAGCCAAGGACAGGAAGGTCACAATGAGCAGTTCTTC; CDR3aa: CASSQGQEGHNEQFF
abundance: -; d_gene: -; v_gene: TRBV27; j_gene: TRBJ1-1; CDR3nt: TGTGCCAGCAGAACAGACAAGAACACTGAAGCTTTCTTT; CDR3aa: CASRTDKNTEAFF
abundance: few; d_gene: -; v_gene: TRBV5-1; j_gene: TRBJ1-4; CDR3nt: TGCGCCAGCAGCTTGGACCCAGGGACTAATGAAAAACTGTTTTTT; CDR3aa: CASSLDPGTNEKLFF